This T cell receptor (beta chain) was recovered during a study of blood T cell repertoires in COVID-19. The wider study: PBMCs, B-cell-depleted T cells, or T cells provided the cDNA or gDNA that made up the material.

Assignment of participants to cohorts was predicated upon participant-reported clinical history. The CDR3 covers 14 residues. V shed 7 bases, J shed 6 bases, and the junction held 5 bases outside the gene matches. Germline CDR1 reads KGHDR; CDR2 reads SFDVKD. Assay used: immunoSEQ multiplex PCR; TCRdb lists only in-frame clones, some missing. The sample yields 450,000 to 500,000 clones, roughly nine tenths seen once. The material sequenced was PBMCs or T cells enriched from blood (not recorded which). The receptor was derived from an older woman who had recovered from COVID-19. The chain employs TRBV24-1 and TRBJ2-2; 9 nucleotides match TRBD1. DNA of the CDR3: TGTGCCACCAGACAGGGGGCGGTATCCGGGGAGCTGTTTTTT. Encoded protein: CATRQGAVSGELFF.